This T cell receptor beta chain was documented in a study of CD8 T cells in ankylosing spondylitis. Study-wide findings and caveats: Reportedly, disease-linked clones are significantly enriched in ankylosing spondylitis patients' matched synovial fluid. For ankylosing spondylitis blood, a TCR beta motif of several highly homologous variants appeared characteristic.

This clonotype has only a few counts. Its antigen is undetermined. Researchers built TCR beta libraries using quantitative 5'-RACE with molecular barcodes. Each CDR3 protein is one row after TCRdb ran MiXCR on the 5' RACE reads. Among 230,000 or so distinct CDR3 sequences, around 25% were seen once, and the ten largest hold roughly 0.67%. The germline V gene has CDR1 DFQATT and CDR2 SNEGSKA (reference sequence). V lost 0 bases to trimming and J lost 5 bases, with 21 bases between them. The CDR3 is 17 amino acids. The sample consisted of blood, either unsorted or a sorted T cell fraction (not recorded which). This chain connects TRBV20-1 to TRBJ2-3; D may be TRBD2 (5 bases). The TCR sequence derives from a male donor with ankylosing spondylitis or in good health (not recorded which). The CDR3 sequence: CSARDRRLGVGGDTQYF. CDR3 coding DNA: TGCAGTGCTAGAGATCGGCGTCTCGGGGTTGGAGGAGATACGCAGTATTTT.